The clone carrying this TCR beta chain was observed a handful of times. Its antigen remains unidentified. One end of the junction is discordant with germline, which a read error may explain. The time point was: newly diagnosed GD, antithyroid drugs for less than 3 months. Extracted PBMC RNA gave rise to the TCR library. The source of the patients was an endocrinology department in Xi'an, China. Looked up from germline, CDR1 is WSHSY and CDR2 is SAAADI. This CDR3 spans 12 amino acids. This sample was taken from a study of regulatory T cells in long-lasting Graves disease. Study-level results: TRBV28, TRBJ1-2 and TRBJ2-5 were segments that persistent disease favored.

iRepertoire HTBI primers and Arm-PCR of CDR3 regions built TCR beta libraries. TCRdb ran MiXCR on the multiplex PCR reads and lists one entry per CDR3 protein. The sample gives about 220,000 distinct CDR3 sequences, roughly 19% of which show up once; about 12% is in the top ten. This same sample was also part of a study on T cells in Graves' hyperthyroidism and ophthalmopathy. That report adds: Graves' hyperthyroidism is called stable when ophthalmopathy does not progress within 18 months.

Sample: peripheral blood mononuclear cells (PBMCs), taken at new diagnosis, from a patient treated with antithyroid drugs. This receptor was obtained from a woman aged 25 to 39 with Graves disease. The chain is built from TRBV10-2 and TRBJ2-1; TRBD2 might be the D (5 bases). CDR3 nucleotides: TGCGCCAACAGTGAGAGGGACAATGAGCAGTTCTTC. It translates to CANSERDNEQFF.